Below are 31 T cell receptor beta chains sequenced from a single sample in a study of circulating CD8 cells and anti-PD-1 response in melanoma. Sorting of live CD3+CD8+TCRalphabeta+ cells by PD-1 and/or TIGIT gave four subsets. Using about 15 ng of total RNA, TCR libraries were made with the QIAseq Immune Repertoire TCR panel. TCRdb called the reads again in MiXCR, with one record for every CDR3 protein. The sample shows some 590 distinct CDR3 sequences, around 7.6% of them seen only once. The sample in question was CD8+ T cells from PBMCs, obtained at baseline or after one month of anti-PD-1 therapy (not recorded which). These receptors all stem from a human donor with melanoma.

This clonotype is labeled large. This sequence joins TRBV2 and TRBJ1-5; TRBD1 is a possible D gene (5 bases). V lost 6 bases, J lost 0 bases, and 12 bases lay in between. Germline CDR1 and CDR2: SNHLY and FYNNEI. This CDR3 has 15 residues. The CDR3 region has the DNA TGTGCCAGCAGGCCCGGACAAGCTAGCAATCAGCCCCAGCATTTT. This translates into CASRPGQASNQPQHF.

This clonotype was seen more than once but under ten times. The chain links TRBV12-3 or TRBV12-4 to TRBJ2-7, with D possibly being TRBD2 (6 bases). The CDR3 length is 14 residues. The germline V and J ends were trimmed by 5 bases and 3 bases, with 14 bases remaining between them. The CDR3 DNA reads as TGTGCCAGCAGTACCGGAGGGAGAGGCTACGAGCAGTACTTC. Translated, it gives CASSTGGRGYEQYF.

Sample share makes this clonotype large (0.1 to 1%). The V gene is TRBV20-1, the J gene TRBJ1-1; tentatively, D is TRBD1 (5 bases). Germline CDR1 reads DFQATT; CDR2 reads SNEGSKA (reference sequence). The CDR3 extends over 13 amino acids. V lost 4 bases and J lost 2, with 11 bases in between. The CDR3 DNA reads as TGCAGTGCTATCGAGGGGTATAACACTGAAGCTTTCTTT. Its translation: CSAIEGYNTEAFF.

This clonotype is labeled medium-sized. The chain carries TRBV11-3 and TRBJ1-1; D might be TRBD1 (5 bases). Germline CDR1 SGHNT, CDR2 YENEEA. The CDR3 is 14 residues long. The germline V and J ends were trimmed by 5 bases and 1 base, with 11 bases remaining between them. DNA of the CDR3: TGTGCCAGCAGCATCGGGGGAGCGAACACTGAAGCTTTCTTT. It translates to CASSIGGANTEAFF.

This clonotype is deemed large (0.1 to 1%). The chain carries TRBV2 and TRBJ1-2; D is ambiguous. V was clipped by 2 bases and J by 4 bases, with 14 bases between them. CDR1 is SNHLY, CDR2 FYNNEI, per germline. The CDR3 totals 15 residues. The CDR3 here is CASSELGMAIYGYTF. The DNA of the CDR3 is TGTGCCAGCAGTGAACTGGGTATGGCTATCTATGGCTACACCTTC.

This clonotype showed up just a few times. The J gene is TRBJ2-1, the V gene TRBV5-1; the D gene could be TRBD1 or TRBD2 (5 bases each). CDR1 SGHRS and CDR2 YFSETQ come from the germline V gene. CDR3 length: 14 residues. V was shortened by 0 bases and J by 1 base, with 5 bases between the two germline ends. CDR3 DNA: TGCGCCAGCAGCTTGGGGGGGTCCTACAATGAGCAGTTCTTC. This gives the protein CASSLGGSYNEQFF. Variable domain in full (rest from reference TRBV5-1 and TRBJ2-1): KAGVTQTPRYLIKTRGQQVTLSCSPISGHRSVSWYQQTPGQGLQFLFEYFSETQRNKGNFPGRFSGRQFSNSRSEMNVSTLELGDSALYLCASSLGGSYNEQFFGPGTRLTVL.

This clonotype is termed medium-sized. A read error may explain this, as a much larger clone is one base away. The CDR3 here is CASSITGGAADGYTF. As DNA, the CDR3 is TGTGCCAGTAGTATAACAGGGGGCGCGGCGGATGGCTACACCTTC. This chain links TRBV19 with TRBJ1-2; the match to TRBD1 covers 9 bases. Germline loops: CDR1 LNHDA, CDR2 SQIVND (reference sequence). This CDR3 spans 15 amino acids. Trimming took 2 bases from V and 6 from J; bases not matched to a gene: 7.

In this sample, this clonotype is medium-sized (0.01 to 0.1%). This chain links TRBV28 with TRBJ1-5, with TRBD1 as a possible D gene (5 bases). Germline CDR1 and CDR2: MDHEN and SYDVKM. The V end lost 5 bases, the J end lost 4 bases, and 24 bases lay between the germline ends. The CDR3 has 18 amino acids. The CDR3 DNA reads as TGTGCCAGCAGTCCAGGGATCGTAACGAGAGCTATTAATCAGCCCCAGCATTTT. Protein product: CASSPGIVTRAINQPQHF. Full variable domain (rest looked up from reference TRBV28 and TRBJ1-5): DVKVTQSSRYLVKRTGEKVFLECVQDMDHENMFWYRQDPGLGLRLIYFSYDVKMKEKGDIPEGYSVSREKKERFSLILESASTNQTSMYLCASSPGIVTRAINQPQHFGDGTRLSIL.

This clonotype was recorded a few times. This may be a read error, as it is one base from a much larger clone. V is TRBV19 and J is TRBJ2-2; no reliable D call. V lost 11 bases and J 5 bases, leaving 12 bases between the germline ends. The CDR3 has 12 amino acids. CDR1 is LNHDA, CDR2 SQIVND, per germline (reference sequence). As DNA, the CDR3 is TGTGCCTGTAAGCGCCCGACCGGGGAGCTGTTTTTT. This gives the protein CACKRPTGELFF.

By frequency in the sample, this clonotype is medium-sized (0.01 to 0.1%). This chain joins TRBV5-6 and TRBJ1-1; D may be TRBD1 (5 bases). The CDR3 runs 13 residues. V was clipped by 4 bases and J by 10 bases, with 17 bases between them. From germline, CDR1 is SGHDT and CDR2 YYEEEE. CDR3 nucleotide sequence: TGTGCCAGCAGCGGGATTGGGGGAGAAGGAGCTTTCTTT. It codes for CASSGIGGEGAFF.

In its sample, this clonotype ranks as medium-sized. V usage is TRBV5-5 and J usage is TRBJ2-1, with 9 nucleotides matching TRBD1. Germline CDR1 and CDR2: SGHKS and YYEKEE (reference sequence). The CDR3 contains 17 residues. Germline trimming cut 4 bases from V and 5 bases from J; bases unmatched to any gene: 13. CDR3 DNA sequence: TGTGCCAGCAGCCTCCACCGGGACAGGGCTTTGAACAATGAGCAGTTCTTC. It is translated as CASSLHRDRALNNEQFF.

By share, this clonotype counts as large (0.1 to 1%). The chain employs TRBV20-1 and TRBJ2-7; TRBD1 might be the D (6 bases). This CDR3 has 15 amino acids. The V end was cut by 5 bases, the J end by 6 bases, with 23 bases between. CDR1 and CDR2 (germline): DFQATT, SNEGSKA (reference sequence). The CDR3 loop is CSALSPVRGLSEQYF. The CDR3 DNA reads as TGCAGTGCTCTTTCCCCGGTCAGGGGCTTGAGCGAGCAGTACTTC.

This clonotype rates as medium-sized (0.01 to 0.1%). CDR3 bases: TGTGCCTGGAGTGCAGCGTACGGGCGGAACACTGAAGCTTTCTTT. Its protein is CAWSAAYGRNTEAFF. J is TRBJ1-1 and V is TRBV30; D gene uncertain. The V end was cut by 1 base, the J end by 1 base, with 13 bases between. CDR3 length equals 15 residues. CDR1 and CDR2 (germline): GTSNPN, SVGIG (reference sequence).

This clonotype was seen a few times. One end of the junction varies from germline; a read error may be responsible. The rearrangement joins TRBV29-1 to TRBJ2-1, with D perhaps matching TRBD2 (5 bases). CDR1 SQVTM and CDR2 ANQGSEA come from the germline V gene. CDR3 length equals 13 residues. The CDR3 DNA is TGCAGCGTCCCCCGCCCGGGGAGTACTGAGCAGCTCTTC. Translated: CSVPRPGSTEQLF.

This clonotype has only a few counts. The V gene is TRBV19, the J gene TRBJ1-2; no reliable D call. The germline CDR1 and CDR2 sequences are LNHDA and SQIVND (reference sequence). This CDR3 spans 13 amino acids. V was trimmed by 1 base and J by 8 bases, leaving 11 bases between them. The CDR3 sequence: CASSIVDREGYTF. CDR3 DNA sequence: TGTGCCAGTAGTATAGTTGATAGGGAAGGCTACACCTTC.

By its share, this clonotype is large. This chain uses TRBV4-1 with TRBJ2-7; the D is unclear. The CDR3 length is 15 residues. Germline V CDR1 and CDR2: MGHRA, YSYEKL. Trimming took off 0 bases at V and 6 bases at J, with 15 bases between the two ends. The CDR3 protein is CASSQDRSSLGEQYF. For the CDR3, the DNA is TGCGCCAGCAGCCAAGATCGGAGCTCTTTGGGCGAGCAGTACTTC.

By share of the sample, this clonotype is medium-sized. The J gene is TRBJ2-5, the V gene TRBV2, with TRBD2 matching 7 bases. Germline values: CDR1 SNHLY, CDR2 FYNNEI. This CDR3 contains 14 residues. V was clipped by 4 bases and J by 5 bases; unmatched bases: 7. CDR3 bases: TGTGCCAGCAGTGGACTAGCTCATTCGGAGACCCAGTACTTC. It translates to CASSGLAHSETQYF.

By frequency in the sample, this clonotype is large (0.1 to 1%). The genes are TRBV19 and TRBJ2-7; 8 bases line up with TRBD1. The germline gives CDR1 LNHDA, CDR2 SQIVND (reference sequence). The length of the CDR3 is 13 residues. Germline trimming cut 9 bases from V and 6 bases from J; bases unmatched to any gene: 10. The CDR3 reads CASQGAQMGEQYF. CDR3 sequence (DNA): TGTGCCAGCCAGGGGGCCCAAATGGGCGAGCAGTACTTC.

This clonotype is large within its sample. This sequence joins TRBV7-9 and TRBJ2-7; TRBD2 aligns across 8 bases. The CDR3 is 14 residues long. Trimming at V came to 5 bases and at J to 6 bases, leaving 9 bases not matched to a gene. Germline CDR1 reads SEHNR; CDR2 reads FQNEAQ (reference sequence). CDR3 sequence: CASSPPGGVSEQYF. In DNA form, the CDR3 reads TGTGCCAGCAGCCCTCCGGGGGGGGTAAGCGAGCAGTACTTC.

By frequency in the sample, this clonotype is large. The V call is TRBV19, the J call TRBJ2-7; D is possibly TRBD2 (6 bases). CDR1 is LNHDA and CDR2 is SQIVND in the germline V gene (reference sequence). Trimming left V 3 bases short and J 3 bases short, with 9 bases between. The length of the CDR3 is 13 residues. CDR3 coding DNA: TGTGCCAGTAGTATTGTGGGGGGCTACGAGCAGTACTTC. This gives the protein CASSIVGGYEQYF.

Relative to its sample, this clonotype is medium-sized. The V and J genes are TRBV30 and TRBJ2-1; perhaps TRBD2 as D (6 bases). Trimming took off 3 bases at V and 14 bases at J, with 17 bases between the two ends. The CDR3 has 12 amino acids. CDR1 GTSNPN and CDR2 SVGIG come from the germline V gene (reference sequence). The CDR3 is CAWSDTGTGKFF. Written as DNA, the CDR3 is TGTGCCTGGAGCGACACCGGGACTGGGAAGTTCTTC.

Judged by abundance, this clonotype is medium-sized. A much larger clone lies one base from this, so it may be a read error. This rearrangement joins TRBV2 to TRBJ2-7; 7 positions match TRBD1. This CDR3 comprises 13 residues. CDR1 is SNHLY, CDR2 FYNNEI, per germline. The CDR3 bases are TGTCCCAGCAGTGGGACAGAAGACTACGAGCAGTACTTC. The encoded protein is CPSSGTEDYEQYF.

By its share, this clonotype is large. The V and J genes are TRBV29-1 and TRBJ1-2; 7 positions agree with TRBD1. This CDR3 comprises 12 residues. J lost 2 bases, V lost 7 bases, and 4 bases had no gene match. Germline V lookup: CDR1 SQVTM, CDR2 ANQGSEA. This CDR3 is CSAQGENYGYTF. The CDR3 DNA follows: TGCAGCGCCCAGGGGGAGAACTATGGCTACACCTTC. Using reference TRBV29-1 and TRBJ1-2 for the parts outside the CDR3, the full variable domain is SAVISQKPSRDICQRGTSLTIQCQVDSQVTMMFWYRQQPGQSLTLIATANQGSEATYESGFVIDKFPISRPNLTFSTLTVSNMSPEDSSIYLCSAQGENYGYTFGSGTRLTVV.

This clonotype is classed as medium-sized. The missing conserved phenylalanine or tryptophan at the end of this CDR3 makes a read error likely. The rearrangement joins TRBV29-1 to TRBJ2-1; tentatively, D is TRBD1 or TRBD2 (5 bases each). Germline V gives CDR1 SQVTM, CDR2 ANQGSEA. The CDR3 has 12 residues. Deletions cut 8 bases from V and 9 bases from J, with 17 bases between. This CDR3 is CSSWDPPSEQFL. The CDR3 DNA is TGCAGCTCGTGGGACCCTCCCAGTGAGCAGTTCCTC.

In this sample, this clonotype is large. V is TRBV20-1 and J is TRBJ1-5; D is unclear. The CDR3 is 13 residues long. Germline CDR1 is DFQATT and CDR2 is SNEGSKA (reference sequence). V shed 1 base and J shed 3 bases, with 7 bases lying between them. The CDR3: CSARAGPNQPQHF. CDR3 nucleotide sequence: TGCAGTGCTAGAGCCGGGCCCAATCAGCCCCAGCATTTT.

Judged by abundance, this clonotype is large (0.1 to 1%). This rearrangement joins TRBV19 to TRBJ1-1, with unresolved D. Trimming cost V 1 base and J 1 base, with 1 base left between them. The CDR3 sequence is 12 residues long. CDR1 LNHDA and CDR2 SQIVND come from the germline V gene (reference sequence). The CDR3 DNA sequence: TGTGCCAGTAGTATAGGGAACACTGAAGCTTTCTTT. Its protein product is CASSIGNTEAFF.

In this sample, this clonotype is large. CDR3 in amino acids: CSSRIWNNEQFF. Written as DNA, the CDR3 is TGCAGCTCCCGGATTTGGAACAATGAGCAGTTCTTC. The rearrangement joins TRBV29-1 to TRBJ2-1, with unresolved D. This CDR3 is built from 12 residues. In germline, CDR1 is SQVTM, CDR2 ANQGSEA. The V end was cut by 8 bases, the J end by 5 bases, with 13 bases between.

This clonotype is classed as large. The chain joins TRBV19 to TRBJ1-5; D gene ambiguous. Trimming cost V 3 bases and J 6 bases, with 15 bases left between them. CDR3 length equals 15 residues. Germline V gene data show CDR1 as LNHDA and CDR2 as SQIVND (reference sequence). The CDR3 DNA is TGTGCCAGTAGTATTGGTTCCTCCCAACGTCAGCCCCAGCATTTT. This translates into CASSIGSSQRQPQHF.

In its sample, this clonotype ranks as medium-sized. The V and J genes are TRBV28 and TRBJ1-5; D remains unclear. V dropped 4 bases and J dropped 11 bases, with 24 bases sitting between them. The CDR3 runs 16 residues. From germline, CDR1 is MDHEN and CDR2 SYDVKM. The chain's CDR3 is CASSSPVAAYLKAQHF. The CDR3 DNA reads TGTGCCAGCAGTTCGCCCGTGGCGGCCTACCTCAAGGCCCAGCATTTT.

In this sample, this clonotype is large. This rearrangement joins TRBV7-9 to TRBJ2-3, with a possible D match to TRBD1 (6 bases). Trimming cost V 5 bases and J 2 bases, with 14 bases left between them. CDR3 length equals 15 residues. The germline gives CDR1 SEHNR, CDR2 FQNEAQ (reference sequence). The CDR3 region is CASSGEWGPTDTQYF. CDR3 DNA: TGTGCCAGCAGCGGGGAGTGGGGGCCCACAGATACGCAGTATTTT.

By its share, this clonotype is medium-sized. The rearrangement links TRBV19 to TRBJ2-7, with no clear D. Germline V lookup: CDR1 LNHDA, CDR2 SQIVND (reference sequence). The CDR3 contains 13 residues. Trimming stripped 3 bases from V and 2 bases from J, with 8 bases between. The CDR3 here is CASSIGSTYEQYF. The CDR3 coding sequence is TGTGCCAGTAGTATCGGCAGCACCTACGAGCAGTACTTC.